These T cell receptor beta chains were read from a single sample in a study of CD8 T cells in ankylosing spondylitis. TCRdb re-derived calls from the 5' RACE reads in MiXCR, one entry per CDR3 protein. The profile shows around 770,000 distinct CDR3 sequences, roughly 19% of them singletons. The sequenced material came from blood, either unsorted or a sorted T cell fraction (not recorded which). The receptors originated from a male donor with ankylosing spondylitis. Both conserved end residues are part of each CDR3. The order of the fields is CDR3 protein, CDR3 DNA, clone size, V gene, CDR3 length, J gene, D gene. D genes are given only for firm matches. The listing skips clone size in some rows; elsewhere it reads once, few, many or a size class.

CASSPPGNPHPHEQYF,TGTGCCAGCAGCCCCCCCGGGAACCCCCACCCCCACGAGCAGTACTTC,NA,TRBV21-1,16,TRBJ2-7,NA
CASSLGQPASGNTIYF,TGTGCCAGCAGCTTAGGGCAGCCAGCGAGTGGAAACACCATATATTTT,few,TRBV7-9,16,TRBJ1-3,NA
CASSQRVPTGEKLFF,TGTGCCAGCAGCCAACGAGTCCCGACAGGTGAAAAACTGTTTTTT,NA,TRBV3-1,15,TRBJ1-4,NA
CASSLFASGGADTQYF,TGCGCCAGCAGCTTGTTCGCTAGCGGGGGTGCAGATACGCAGTATTTT,NA,TRBV5-1,16,TRBJ2-3,TRBD2
CASSTDPRNTIYF,TGTGCCAGCAGCACTGACCCCAGGAACACCATATATTTT,NA,TRBV7-9,13,TRBJ1-3,NA
CASSFDPYPRDRSGNTIYF,TGTGCCAGCAGCTTCGACCCCTATCCCAGGGATCGCTCTGGAAACACCATATATTTT,few,TRBV11-2,19,TRBJ1-3,NA
CASRDTGSIEAFF,TGTGCCAGCAGGGATACGGGGTCGATTGAAGCTTTCTTT,few,TRBV7-2,13,TRBJ1-1,NA
CASSLDLSGNEQFF,TGTGCCAGCAGCTTAGACCTTAGCGGCAATGAGCAGTTCTTC,NA,TRBV7-9,14,TRBJ2-1,NA
CASSGTGIAKNIQYF,TGTGCCAGCAGCGGGACAGGGATCGCCAAAAACATTCAGTACTTC,NA,TRBV6-1,15,TRBJ2-4,TRBD1
CASSAAGGETQYF,TGTGCCAGCAGCGCCGCCGGAGGGGAGACCCAGTACTTC,NA,TRBV9,13,TRBJ2-5,NA
CASTRGQGAMGGELFF,TGTGCCAGCACCCGGGGACAGGGGGCTATGGGCGGGGAGCTGTTTTTT,NA,TRBV6-1,16,TRBJ2-2,TRBD1
CASSYKGQGAYEQYF,TGTGCCAGCAGTTACAAGGGACAGGGGGCCTACGAGCAGTACTTC,NA,TRBV6-2/TRBV6-3,15,TRBJ2-7,TRBD1
CASSPQGSGNTIYF,TGTGCCAGCAGTCCTCAGGGGTCTGGAAACACCATATATTTT,many,TRBV18,14,TRBJ1-3,NA
CASSWSGNTGELFF,TGTGCCAGCAGTTGGTCAGGGAACACCGGGGAGCTGTTTTTT,few,TRBV27,14,TRBJ2-2,NA
CATSRRTGIYGYTF,TGTGCCACCAGCAGACGAACAGGGATCTATGGCTACACCTTC,NA,TRBV15,14,TRBJ1-2,NA
CASSPDRGVSPLHF,TGCGCCAGCAGCCCGGACAGGGGGGTCTCACCCCTCCACTTT,few,TRBV5-1,14,TRBJ1-6,TRBD1
CASSLLSGVSTDTQYF,TGCGCCAGCAGCTTGCTTAGCGGGGTGAGCACAGATACGCAGTATTTT,NA,TRBV5-1,16,TRBJ2-3,TRBD2
CATSETDRGQPQHF,TGTGCCACCAGTGAGACGGACAGGGGTCAGCCCCAGCATTTT,NA,TRBV24-1,14,TRBJ1-5,TRBD1
CASSARTGIRYEQYF,TGTGCCAGCAGCGCGAGAACAGGGATCCGCTACGAGCAGTACTTC,few,TRBV7-2,15,TRBJ2-7,NA
CSARGRQGQPQHF,TGCAGTGCTAGAGGTCGGCAGGGTCAGCCCCAGCATTTT,few,TRBV20-1,13,TRBJ1-5,NA
CASSDTFGRSF,TGTGCCAGCAGTGACACTTTCGGGCGGTCTTTT,once,TRBV2,11,TRBJ1-4,NA
CASRHRDSIVEAFF,TGTGCCAGCAGACACAGGGACTCGATCGTTGAAGCTTTCTTT,NA,TRBV6-1,14,TRBJ1-1,NA
CSVGLDNPYEQYF,TGCAGCGTTGGCCTCGATAACCCTTACGAGCAGTACTTC,NA,TRBV29-1,13,TRBJ2-7,NA
CASYGQGQNYGYTF,TGTGCCAGTTACGGACAGGGACAGAACTATGGCTACACCTTC,few,TRBV9,14,TRBJ1-2,TRBD1
CSARAGTANTEAFF,TGCAGTGCTAGAGCCGGGACAGCGAACACTGAAGCTTTCTTT,NA,TRBV20-1,14,TRBJ1-1,TRBD1
CSARVAHEQFF,TGCAGTGCTAGAGTCGCCCATGAGCAGTTCTTC,NA,TRBV20-1,11,TRBJ2-1,NA
CSAPGGGRASEQYF,TGCAGTGCCCCCGGGGGCGGGAGGGCCTCCGAGCAGTACTTC,NA,TRBV20-1,14,TRBJ2-7,TRBD2
CASRERPSGGNTEAFF,TGTGCCAGCAGGGAGCGGCCTTCAGGGGGGAACACTGAAGCTTTCTTT,NA,TRBV6-1,16,TRBJ1-1,TRBD1
CATSRQGSISGANVLTF,TGTGCCACCAGCCGACAGGGTTCAATCTCTGGGGCCAACGTCCTGACTTTC,NA,TRBV15,17,TRBJ2-6,TRBD1
CASSQEIAPGYEQYF,TGCGCCAGCAGCCAAGAAATCGCCCCGGGGTACGAGCAGTACTTC,NA,TRBV4-1,15,TRBJ2-7,NA
CASSVARGGEETQYF,TGTGCCAGCAGCGTAGCTCGGGGCGGGGAAGAGACCCAGTACTTC,few,TRBV9,15,TRBJ2-5,NA
CASSQVSSGRRYNEQFF,TGTGCCAGCAGCCAAGTGTCTTCCGGGCGTCGCTACAATGAGCAGTTCTTC,NA,TRBV4-2,17,TRBJ2-1,NA
CATSDLQKNEQFF,TGTGCCACCAGTGATTTGCAGAAGAATGAGCAGTTCTTC,few,TRBV24-1,13,TRBJ2-1,NA
CASSLGPYAFF,TGTGCCAGCAGCTTAGGACCGTACGCTTTCTTT,few,TRBV7-9,11,TRBJ1-1,NA
CASSLGGGRSAKNIQYF,TGTGCCAGCAGTTTAGGTGGGGGACGGTCGGCCAAAAACATTCAGTACTTC,NA,TRBV28,17,TRBJ2-4,NA
CSARGGGVTGGSQETQYF,TGCAGTGCTAGAGGAGGAGGAGTGACAGGGGGATCCCAAGAGACCCAGTACTTC,NA,TRBV20-1,18,TRBJ2-5,TRBD1
CASSSPGTFSGNTIYF,TGTGCCAGCAGCTCCCCCGGGACGTTCTCTGGAAACACCATATATTTT,many,TRBV11-2,16,TRBJ1-3,NA
CASRPFWESNTGELFF,TGTGCCAGCAGGCCCTTCTGGGAGTCGAACACCGGGGAGCTGTTTTTT,NA,TRBV6-1,16,TRBJ2-2,NA
CASSLTTGRNTEAFF,TGTGCCAGCAGCCTAACGACAGGCAGGAACACTGAAGCTTTCTTT,NA,TRBV5-5,15,TRBJ1-1,NA
CASSFEAAIYNEQFF,TGTGCCAGCAGTTTTGAGGCGGCCATCTACAATGAGCAGTTCTTC,NA,TRBV27,15,TRBJ2-1,NA
CSARELAGLTDTQYF,TGCAGTGCTAGAGAACTAGCGGGTCTCACAGATACGCAGTATTTT,once,TRBV20-1,15,TRBJ2-3,TRBD2
CAISESRQLFF,TGTGCCATCAGTGAGTCTAGGCAGCTGTTTTTT,few,TRBV10-3,11,TRBJ2-2,NA
CASSLQGWAADTQYF,TGTGCCAGCAGCCTACAGGGGTGGGCAGCAGATACGCAGTATTTT,few,TRBV7-2,15,TRBJ2-3,TRBD1
CASTPLAGVPNEQFF,TGTGCCAGCACCCCCCTAGCGGGAGTGCCCAATGAGCAGTTCTTC,NA,TRBV12-3/TRBV12-4,15,TRBJ2-1,TRBD2
CASSRQGSPLRNEQYF,TGTGCCAGCAGTCGACAGGGGTCCCCTTTAAGGAACGAGCAGTACTTC,NA,TRBV27,16,TRBJ2-7,TRBD1
CSVDIGGRDTQYF,TGCAGCGTTGATATCGGGGGTAGGGATACGCAGTATTTT,NA,TRBV29-1,13,TRBJ2-3,NA
CASSPWTGMNEQYF,TGTGCCAGCAGCCCCTGGACAGGGATGAACGAGCAGTACTTC,few,TRBV3-1,14,TRBJ2-7,TRBD1
CASSLGRHNEQFF,TGTGCCAGCAGTTTAGGGCGCCACAATGAGCAGTTCTTC,many,TRBV5-6,13,TRBJ2-1,NA
CSARTQYGGNTIYF,TGCAGTGCTAGAACACAGTATGGAGGAAACACCATATATTTT,few,TRBV20-1,14,TRBJ1-3,NA
CASGSGRGTEAFF,TGTGCCAGCGGCTCAGGGAGGGGCACTGAAGCTTTCTTT,few,TRBV6-1,13,TRBJ1-1,NA